Listed below are T cell receptor beta chains from one sample, sequenced in a study of shared clonotypes between healthy human individuals. Clones were sequenced by immunoSEQ multiplex PCR, and TCRdb holds only the in-frame ones, with some missing. The repertoire consists of roughly 2 million clones, with more than 90% occurring once and the leading ten covering around 0.13%. The material sequenced was naive CD4+ T cells sorted from blood. Receptors originate from a man younger than 35 in good health. CDR3s include the opening cysteine and the closing phenylalanine or tryptophan. A D gene is named only where the DNA matches it firmly. Clone size is not always given. Where it is, it says once, few, many or a class for expanded clones.

14	TRBJ2-5	TRBV5-1	NA	NA	TGCGCCAGCAGGCCGGACAGGGAGGGAGAGACCCAGTACTTC	CASRPDREGETQYF
16	TRBJ2-1	TRBV11-2	TRBD2	once	TGTGCCAGCACCGGGGCCGGGACTAGCGGGTCCCCCGAGCAGTTCTTC	CASTGAGTSGSPEQFF
13	TRBJ1-5	TRBV11-2	NA	NA	TGTGCCAGCAGCTTACATAGCAATCAGCCCCAGCATTTT	CASSLHSNQPQHF
15	TRBJ2-5	TRBV5-1	NA	NA	TGCGCCAGCAGCTTGGGGCACACCCGTCAAGAGACCCAGTACTTC	CASSLGHTRQETQYF
12	TRBJ2-3	TRBV28	NA	NA	TGTGCCAGCAGTGCGTCCGGCGATACGCAGTATTTT	CASSASGDTQYF
15	TRBJ2-2	TRBV28	NA	NA	TGTGCCAGCAGTTTAGTGGGGGGCACCACCGGGGAGCTGTTTTTT	CASSLVGGTTGELFF
16	TRBJ2-7	TRBV9	NA	NA	TGTGCCAGCAGCGTAGGAAGGACGGCGAGCTCCTACGAGCAGTACTTC	CASSVGRTASSYEQYF
16	TRBJ1-6	TRBV5-6	NA	NA	TGTGCCAGCAGCTTGAAGGGGCCCCTCTATAATTCACCCCTCCACTTT	CASSLKGPLYNSPLHF
12	TRBJ2-1	TRBV30	NA	NA	TGTGCCTGGAGTCCTTCTTCTTATCGGCAGTTCTTC	CAWSPSSYRQFF
14	TRBJ2-1	TRBV6-6	NA	NA	TGTGCCAGCAAACGGGACAACTCCTACAATGAGCAGTTCTTC	CASKRDNSYNEQFF
15	TRBJ2-7	TRBV7-9	NA	NA	TGTGCCAGCACCTTCTACAGGGAGAGCTCCTACGAGCAGTACTTC	CASTFYRESSYEQYF
14	TRBJ1-2	TRBV7-9	TRBD1	NA	TGTGCCAGCAGCCCAAGACAGGGTTTAGCTGGCTACACCTTC	CASSPRQGLAGYTF
17	TRBJ1-5	TRBV5-6	NA	NA	TGTGCCAGCAGCTTGGCGGGACCCTGGGGAACAATTGAGCCCCAGCATTTT	CASSLAGPWGTIEPQHF
15	TRBJ1-3	TRBV7-2	TRBD1	NA	TGTGCCAGCAGCTCAGGACAGGGATCTGGAAACACCATATATTTT	CASSSGQGSGNTIYF
15	TRBJ2-2	TRBV5-1	NA	NA	TGCGCCAGCAGCTTGGTGACACAGAACACCGGGGAGCTGTTTTTT	CASSLVTQNTGELFF
15	TRBJ2-5	TRBV19	TRBD1	few	TGTGCCAGTAGAGCGGGACAGGGCTTTATTGAGACCCAGTACTTC	CASRAGQGFIETQYF
17	TRBJ2-7	TRBV27	TRBD1	NA	TGTGCCAGCGGACCGGGACAGGGGATTTCGGCGCCTCGAGGGCAGTACTTC	CASGPGQGISAPRGQYF
15	TRBJ2-5	TRBV18	TRBD2	NA	TGTGCCAGCTCAGACGCTAGCGGTCGACAGGAGACCCAGTACTTC	CASSDASGRQETQYF
14	TRBJ2-1	TRBV10-3	NA	NA	TGTGCCACCGCCGGTTCAGGGGAGGCTGGTGAGCAGTTCTTC	CATAGSGEAGEQFF
14	TRBJ1-3	TRBV11-2	NA	NA	TGTGCCAGCAACTACAGGGACTCTGGAAACACCATATATTTT	CASNYRDSGNTIYF
17	TRBJ2-3	TRBV4-2	NA	NA	TGTGCCAGCAGCCAAGGAGCACAGGGTTACGGTTGGGATACGCAGTATTTT	CASSQGAQGYGWDTQYF
14	TRBJ1-5	TRBV2	NA	NA	TGTGCCAGCAGTGATGGGCAGCCCAATCAGCCCCAGCATTTT	CASSDGQPNQPQHF
13	TRBJ1-2	TRBV28	TRBD1	NA	TGTGCCACAGGGGGGACAGCTAACTATGGCTACACCTTC	CATGGTANYGYTF
14	TRBJ2-7	TRBV18	TRBD2	once	TGTGCCAGCTCACCTCTTAGCGGGAGCGGCGAGCAGTACTTC	CASSPLSGSGEQYF
17	TRBJ2-7	TRBV4-2	TRBD1	NA	TGTGCCAGCAGCCAAGGGACAGGGATAGCGAACATTTACGAGCAGTACTTC	CASSQGTGIANIYEQYF
13	TRBJ1-2	TRBV9	NA	once	TGTGCCAGCAGCGCCGGACAGTCCTATGGCTACACCTTC	CASSAGQSYGYTF
15	TRBJ1-1	TRBV5-4	NA	NA	TGTGCCAGCAGGGGGAGGACGGAGGAGAACACTGAAGCTTTCTTT	CASRGRTEENTEAFF
15	TRBJ2-5	TRBV6-1	TRBD1	NA	TGTGCCAGCAGTGTCCCCGGTACAGGGGAAGAGACCCAGTACTTC	CASSVPGTGEETQYF
17	TRBJ2-2	TRBV15	NA	NA	TGTGCCACCAGCAGGGGGAGGAAAGGGGCGAACACCGGGGAGCTGTTTTTT	CATSRGRKGANTGELFF
15	TRBJ2-1	TRBV11-2	TRBD2	NA	TGTGCCAGCAGCTTATCGGGACTAGCGGACAATGAGCAGTTCTTC	CASSLSGLADNEQFF
12	TRBJ1-2	TRBV7-9	NA	NA	TGTGCCAGCAGCTTAGTGCTGAACCACTACACCTTC	CASSLVLNHYTF
13	TRBJ1-4	TRBV2	NA	NA	TGTGCCAGCAGAGGGGAGGGGCATGAAAAACTGTTTTTT	CASRGEGHEKLFF
16	TRBJ1-3	TRBV28	NA	NA	TGTGCCAGCAGATCGGCGGGGGGAAACACTGGAAACACCATATATTTT	CASRSAGGNTGNTIYF
15	TRBJ1-5	TRBV5-3	NA	NA	TGTGCCAGAAGCTCGAAGCCTGAGGGTACTCAGCCCCAGCATTTT	CARSSKPEGTQPQHF